Following are 23 T cell receptor beta chains from one sample sequenced in a study of shared clonotypes between healthy human individuals (dated by TCRdb to about 2020). Preparation of the library involved the immunoSEQ multiplex PCR assay. In its TCRdb copy, this immuneACCESS table keeps in-frame sequences only and misses some clones. Where compared with another copy, unresolved V genes explain less than half of these, and the others have no known cause. The sample table shows about a million clones, and 76% are seen once. Jointly, the top ten make up about 1.5% of the sample. Input material: memory CD4+ T cells sorted from blood. What the cell subset or site label conveys for this sample: CD45RA-negative fraction. The receptors derive from a man younger than 35 in good health.

The CDR3 sequence is CASSLAKAGTYGYTF. Here the CDR3 DNA reads TGTGCCAGCAGCTTAGCAAAAGCCGGGACCTATGGCTACACCTTC. The rearrangement uses TRBV7-2 and TRBJ1-2; maybe TRBD1 (5 bases). CDR1 SGHTA and CDR2 FQGNSA come from the germline V gene. Trimming took off 0 bases at V and 4 bases at J, with 12 bases between the two ends. CDR3 length equals 15 residues.

The chain carries TRBV7-9 and TRBJ1-2, with TRBD1 as a possible D gene (5 bases). V was cut by 3 bases and J by 8 bases, with 22 bases left in between. Germline CDR1 is SEHNR and CDR2 is FQNEAQ (reference sequence). This CDR3 has 16 amino acids. This CDR3 is CASSFFGADSNNGYTF. The CDR3 nucleotides read TGTGCCAGCAGCTTTTTTGGTGCTGACAGCAACAACGGCTACACCTTC.

The gene calls are TRBV18 and TRBJ2-3, with unresolved D. Deletions cut 3 bases from V and 4 bases from J, with 8 bases between. The CDR3 covers 13 residues. Looked up from germline, CDR1 is KGHSH and CDR2 is LQKENI. CDR3 DNA: TGTGCCAGCTCACCCAACCGCCCAGATACGCAGTATTTT. Amino acids: CASSPNRPDTQYF.

The genes are TRBV30 and TRBJ1-2, with 7 bases matching TRBD1. V dropped 1 base and J dropped 8; count of bases not matched to a gene: 7. Per the germline V gene, CDR1 is GTSNPN and CDR2 is SVGIG (reference sequence). The CDR3 runs 13 residues. The CDR3 region has the DNA TGTGCCTGGAGTGATAACAGGGGAGAGGGCTACACCTTC. Residues: CAWSDNRGEGYTF.

The chain employs TRBV5-1 and TRBJ2-5, with D perhaps given as TRBD1 or TRBD2 (5 bases each). The V end was cut by 0 bases, the J end by 5 bases, with 11 bases between. Germline V gives CDR1 SGHRS, CDR2 YFSETQ. CDR3 length equals 14 residues. This chain's CDR3 is CASSLATEGETQYF. The CDR3 nucleotides read TGCGCCAGCAGCTTGGCCACCGAGGGGGAGACCCAGTACTTC.

The J gene is TRBJ1-1, the V gene TRBV5-4, with D uncertain. Trimming took off 1 base at V and 11 bases at J, with 12 bases between the two ends. The CDR3 extends over 12 amino acids. From germline, CDR1 is SGHNT and CDR2 YYREEE (reference sequence). CDR3 coding DNA: TGTGCCAGCAGCTTGCGGGGTCTTATGGCTTTCTTT. Protein sequence: CASSLRGLMAFF.

This clone was picked up many times. The chain carries TRBV5-1 and TRBJ2-2, with D maybe TRBD2 (7 bases). The length of the CDR3 is 15 residues. Looked up from germline, CDR1 is SGHRS and CDR2 is YFSETQ. V lost 5 bases and J 1 base, leaving 12 bases between the germline ends. Here the CDR3 DNA reads TGCGCCAGCAGATACAGGGAGGGGAACACCGGGGAGCTGTTTTTT. Translating it yields CASRYREGNTGELFF.

The chain uses TRBV10-3 and TRBJ2-3, with no clear D. The V and J ends lost 2 bases and 2 bases respectively, with 8 bases between them. The germline V gene has CDR1 ENHRY and CDR2 SYGVKD. This CDR3 has 14 residues. The CDR3 DNA sequence: TGTGCCATCAGTGAGCCCGGGTTCACAGATACGCAGTATTTT. This gives the protein CAISEPGFTDTQYF.

V is TRBV6-4 and J is TRBJ2-4; TRBD2 agrees at 11 bases. Looked up from germline, CDR1 is MRHNA and CDR2 is SNTAGT. The CDR3 contains 16 residues. V dropped 5 bases and J dropped 0; count of bases not matched to a gene: 3. CDR3 region: CASSPTSGEAKNIQYF. The CDR3 DNA follows: TGTGCCAGCAGTCCGACTAGCGGGGAAGCCAAAAACATTCAGTACTTC.

This clone showed up many times. The genes are TRBV19 and TRBJ2-3; D is undetermined. The CDR3 loop spans 14 amino acids. The germline gives CDR1 LNHDA, CDR2 SQIVND (reference sequence). The V gene lost 0 bases and the J gene lost 7 bases, with 11 bases spanning the gap. CDR3: CASSIDKGRNTQYF. CDR3 coding DNA: TGTGCCAGTAGTATAGATAAGGGTCGGAATACGCAGTATTTT. Variable domain in full (rest from reference TRBV19 and TRBJ2-3): DGGITQSPKYLFRKEGQNVTLSCEQNLNHDAMYWYRQDPGQGLRLIYYSQIVNDFQKGDIAEGYSVSREKKESFPLTVTSAQKNPTAFYLCASSIDKGRNTQYFGPGTRLTVL.

This clone was seen just once. The chain is built from TRBV18 and TRBJ2-6; no clear D. This CDR3 has 17 residues. V was trimmed by 2 bases and J by 2 bases, leaving 13 bases between them. Germline assignment: CDR1 KGHSH and CDR2 LQKENI. CDR3 nucleotides: TGTGCCAGCTCACCAGTACCAGGAGAACCTGGGGCCAACGTCCTGACTTTC. This codes for CASSPVPGEPGANVLTF.

This clone was counted a few times. V gene TRBV7-6 combines with J gene TRBJ2-5; 7 bases map to TRBD1. The CDR3 contains 18 residues. Germline-derived CDR1 and CDR2 are SGHVS and FNYEAQ. The V segment lost 0 bases and the J segment 4 bases; nucleotides outside the gene matches: 14. CDR3 DNA sequence: TGTGCCAGCAGCTTAGCCCCTAGTTTTGGACAGGTGGGAGAGACCCAGTACTTC. Residues: CASSLAPSFGQVGETQYF.

This clone was detected once. The gene calls are TRBV10-3 and TRBJ1-2; D possibly corresponds to TRBD1 (6 bases). Per germline, CDR1 ENHRY and CDR2 SYGVKD. This CDR3 contains 13 residues. The ends were cut back, 10 bases at V and 3 bases at J, with 15 bases in the middle. CDR3 sequence reads: CATQTGMDYGYTF. CDR3 nucleotides: TGTGCCACACAAACAGGGATGGACTATGGCTACACCTTC.

This clone was detected a few times. This sequence joins TRBV11-1 and TRBJ1-1; the D is unclear. There are 12 residues in the CDR3. Between the trimmed V and J ends, which lost 8 bases and 5 bases, there was a span of 12 bases. Germline CDR1 is SGHAT and CDR2 is FQDESV (reference sequence). DNA for the CDR3: TGTGCCAGCTCCCTTTCGTTTACTGAAGCTTTCTTT. Amino acid sequence: CASSLSFTEAFF.

V gene TRBV6-4 combines with J gene TRBJ1-1; 7 bases fit TRBD1. CDR3 length equals 14 residues. Germline CDR1 and CDR2: MRHNA and SNTAGT. V gave up 0 bases and J gave up 5 bases; unmatched junction bases: 3. CDR3 coding DNA: TGTGCCAGCAGTGACTCAGACAGGGCGACTGAAGCTTTCTTT. It encodes CASSDSDRATEAFF.

The gene calls are TRBV5-4 and TRBJ2-5; 9 bases align to TRBD2. CDR3 size: 15 residues. Trimming at V came to 1 base and at J to 2 bases, leaving 3 bases not matched to a gene. From germline, CDR1 is SGHNT and CDR2 YYREEE (reference sequence). CDR3 residues: CASSLNSGSQETQYF. The CDR3 nucleotides read TGTGCCAGCAGCTTGAATAGCGGGAGTCAAGAGACCCAGTACTTC.

The J gene is TRBJ2-3, the V gene TRBV6-1; TRBD2 matches 8 bases. Germline V gives CDR1 MNHNS, CDR2 SASEGT. The CDR3 runs 16 residues. With V trimmed by 1 base and J by 5 bases, 8 bases remained unmatched. CDR3 in amino acids: CASSEGKREWLDTQYF. The CDR3 DNA reads as TGTGCCAGCAGTGAAGGGAAGCGGGAGTGGTTAGATACGCAGTATTTT.

The V gene is TRBV11-2, the J gene TRBJ2-7; TRBD1 or TRBD2 may be the D gene (5 bases each). The V gene lost 3 bases and the J gene lost 5 bases, with 11 bases spanning the gap. This CDR3 comprises 13 residues. The germline CDR1 and CDR2 sequences are SGHAT and FQNNGV. CDR3 DNA: TGTGCCAGCAGCTTCTCAGGGACGCACGAGCAGTACTTC. Translation gives CASSFSGTHEQYF.

This chain joins TRBV4-1 and TRBJ2-3; D gene unclear. The germline V and J ends were trimmed by 1 base and 9 bases, with 8 bases remaining between them. The CDR3 totals 12 residues. Germline CDR1 is MGHRA and CDR2 is YSYEKL. The CDR3 nucleotides read TGCGCCAGCAGCCAAGGCCCAGCCACGCAGTATTTT. Translating gives CASSQGPATQYF.

The chain combines TRBV4-1 with TRBJ1-1; a possible D gene is TRBD1 (5 bases). This CDR3 comprises 13 residues. V gave up 5 bases and J gave up 3 bases, with 10 bases separating them. Looked up from germline, CDR1 is MGHRA and CDR2 is YSYEKL. DNA of the CDR3: TGCGCCAGCAGCAGGGACGGCTACACTGAAGCTTTCTTT. Protein product: CASSRDGYTEAFF.

V is TRBV19 and J is TRBJ1-2; D unresolved. V was pared by 5 bases and J by 7 bases, with 14 bases between. This CDR3 region has 13 residues. From germline, CDR1 is LNHDA and CDR2 SQIVND (reference sequence). CDR3 sequence (DNA): TGTGCCAGTAGTGACGCGCACGCAGGTGGCTACACCTTC. Translated, it gives CASSDAHAGGYTF. The full variable domain, completed using reference TRBV19 and TRBJ1-2, is DGGITQSPKYLFRKEGQNVTLSCEQNLNHDAMYWYRQDPGQGLRLIYYSQIVNDFQKGDIAEGYSVSREKKESFPLTVTSAQKNPTAFYLCASSDAHAGGYTFGSGTRLTVV.

The genes are TRBV7-2 and TRBJ2-4, with TRBD2 as a possible D gene (5 bases). Trimming stripped 3 bases from V and 3 bases from J, with 15 bases between. The germline V gene encodes CDR1 SGHTA and CDR2 FQGNSA. The CDR3 sequence is 16 residues long. CDR3 amino acids: CASSFIEGSGKNIQYF. The CDR3 DNA follows: TGTGCCAGCAGCTTTATCGAGGGCTCTGGCAAAAACATTCAGTACTTC.

The chain couples TRBV6-6 to TRBJ2-7; 9 bases fit TRBD2. V lost 6 bases, J lost 0 bases, and 3 bases stayed unmatched. This CDR3 contains 14 residues. Germline values: CDR1 MNHNY, CDR2 SVGAGI (reference sequence). The CDR3, as DNA: TGTGCCAGCAGCCCGACTAGCGGCTCCTACGAGCAGTACTTC. Its protein is CASSPTSGSYEQYF.